This T cell receptor beta chain emerged from a study of T-cell memory formation after mild COVID-19. Overall study context: Largely, TCR clusters stayed within a single donor.

Study-wide points: CD8+ contracting clones occupied EMRA, while CD4+ ones occupied mainly CM and EM. While clones contracting from day 15 to 85 were balanced between CD4 and CD8, later expanders leaned CD4+.

The CDR3 spans 12 residues. V lost 3 bases, J lost 0 bases, and 5 bases lay in between. CDR1 and CDR2 (germline): SQVTM, ANQGSEA. In its sample, this clonotype was seen a few times. Its target is not known. TCRdb re-called the 5' RACE reads through MiXCR, storing one row per CDR3 protein. The data show 100,000 to 150,000 distinct CDR3 sequences, with roughly 6.2% seen just once and 2% to 2.5% held by the top ten. This TCR derives from an adult woman who had mild COVID-19 (a few samples of this study predate the infection). Cell type and time point are not known. Sequenced: PBMCs or a T cell subset sorted from them (not recorded which). This rearrangement joins TRBV29-1 to TRBJ1-1, with D uncertain. The CDR3 loop is CSVETVNTEAFF. The CDR3 DNA sequence: TGCAGCGTTGAGACGGTGAACACTGAAGCTTTCTTT.